This T cell receptor (beta chain) appears in the sequencing data of a study of blood T cell repertoires in COVID-19. Study background: T cells, B-cell-depleted T cells, or PBMCs supplied cDNA or gDNA.

This clone was seen a few times. V lost 3 bases, J lost 1 base, and 6 bases lay in between. The CDR3 runs to 13 residues. The germline V gene has CDR1 SGHNT and CDR2 YENEEA. Only in-frame clones appear in the TCRdb table, and some are missing; sequencing was by immunoSEQ multiplex PCR. The data show some 65,000 clones, 74% seen once. Specimen: peripheral blood. The source is a woman aged 80 or older with acute or convalescent COVID-19. The rearrangement joins TRBV11-3 to TRBJ1-1; no clear D gene. CDR3 nucleotide sequence: TGTGCCAGCAGCTTGAGGTGGAACACTGAAGCTTTCTTT. Translation gives CASSLRWNTEAFF.